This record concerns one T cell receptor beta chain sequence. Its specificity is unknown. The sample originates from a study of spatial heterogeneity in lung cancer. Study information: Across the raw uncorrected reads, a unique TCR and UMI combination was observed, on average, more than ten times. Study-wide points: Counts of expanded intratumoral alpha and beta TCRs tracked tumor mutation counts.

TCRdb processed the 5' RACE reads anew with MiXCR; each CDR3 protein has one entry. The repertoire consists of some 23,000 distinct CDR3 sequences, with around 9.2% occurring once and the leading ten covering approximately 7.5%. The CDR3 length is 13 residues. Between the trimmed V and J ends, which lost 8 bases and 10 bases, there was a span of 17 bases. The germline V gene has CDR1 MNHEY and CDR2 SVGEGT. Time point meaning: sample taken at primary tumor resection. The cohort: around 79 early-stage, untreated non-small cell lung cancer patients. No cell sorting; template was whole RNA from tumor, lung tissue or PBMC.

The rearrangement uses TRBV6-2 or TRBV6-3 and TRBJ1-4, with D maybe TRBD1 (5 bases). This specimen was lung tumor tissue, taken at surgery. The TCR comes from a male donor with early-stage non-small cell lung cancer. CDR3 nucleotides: TGTGCCAGCGAGACAGTCACAATGGGAAAACTGTTTTTT. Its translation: CASETVTMGKLFF.